This entry describes one TCR beta chain. The antigen it recognizes is unknown. Base-call qualities are not available, and no considerably larger clone is one nucleotide away. Sequences MGHRA (CDR1) and YSYEKL (CDR2) are obtained from the germline V gene. V and J lose 4 bases and 2 bases, and a span of 7 bases separates them. The CDR3 starts with the cysteine, ends with the phenylalanine, and has 13 residues. Only CDR3 DNA remains: 39 bases, in frame from the first base. This sample was included in a study of OX40 agonist ivuxolimab in advanced cancers. A note on the overall study: Ivuxolimab, which targeted the costimulatory receptor OX40 (CD134), was an agonistic, fully human IgG2 monoclonal antibody. Intravenous ivuxolimab was administered to patients every 2 weeks at six dose levels: 0.01, 0.1, 0.3, 1.5, 3 and 10 mg/kg. Among the approximately 54 dose-escalation patients, around 20 had hepatocellular carcinoma, around 15 melanoma, 9 renal cell carcinoma and 9 head and neck cancer. In the dose-escalation cohort, approximately 83% of patients were male, and the mean age was roughly 60 years with a range of 23 to 79. Patients were allowed to have had prior anti-PD-1, anti-PD-L1 or anti-CTLA-4 therapy, and less than 45% of the dose-escalation patients had previously received checkpoint inhibitors. Partial responses occurred in three dose-escalation patients, of whom one had hepatocellular carcinoma and two had cutaneous melanoma. The point of sequencing TCRbeta in the periphery was to test whether ivuxolimab changed TCR sequence diversity and drove clonal T-cell expansion. The monotherapy dose-escalation portion (N of about 57 patients) of the phase I ivuxolimab trial is reported in the paper. The paper as a whole reports these results and caveats: At doses of 0.1 to 3.0 mg/kg, clonal expansion of both CD4+ and CD8+ T cells in blood was seen between baseline and week 6. Partial responders in the 0.1-3.0 mg/kg groups had among the lowest normalized peripheral clonal expansion, especially among CD8+ T cells. Low levels of normalized T-cell clonal expansion were also seen in some patients who did not respond. Which antigens the clonally expanded peripheral T cells were specific for was not determined. After ivuxolimab, CD8+ T cells had more expanded clones than CD4+ T cells on average.

To sequence the TCRbeta CDR3 region, genomic DNA was isolated from the sorted cells. The immunoSEQ Assay was used to sequence the TCRbeta CDR3 regions. Drawn from immuneACCESS, this table holds only the in-frame rearrangements with V and J called that TCRdb kept. Clones are partly lost; checked studies trace under half to an unresolved V gene and leave the rest unexplained. This sample has 70,000 or so clones in its table, and approximately 80% of those were observed once. The ten largest clonotypes hold roughly 1.2% of the sample. The trial excluded patients who had a history of autoimmune disease or were on systemic immunosuppression. Peripheral blood for TCR sequencing was collected from all dose cohorts at baseline, on cycle 4 day 1, and on cycle 7 day 1. The samples were taken from a phase I, first-in-human, multicenter, open-label dose-escalation trial of ivuxolimab. Adults with locally advanced or metastatic melanoma, renal cell carcinoma, hepatocellular carcinoma or head and neck squamous cell carcinoma were enrolled in the trial. Before TCR sequencing, CD4+ T cells and CD8+ T cells were sorted from peripheral blood as separate populations.

The TCR was taken from an adult with an advanced solid tumor such as melanoma, head and neck, liver or kidney cancer. In this chain, TRBV4-1 is recombined with TRBJ2-3; the D segment cannot be called with confidence. Material: CD4+ or CD8+ T cells sorted from blood, obtained in a trial of the OX40 agonist ivuxolimab. This receptor has the CDR3 CASSRGATDTQYF. The nucleotide sequence reads as follows: TGCGCCAGCAGCCGGGGTGCCACAGATACGCAGTATTTT.